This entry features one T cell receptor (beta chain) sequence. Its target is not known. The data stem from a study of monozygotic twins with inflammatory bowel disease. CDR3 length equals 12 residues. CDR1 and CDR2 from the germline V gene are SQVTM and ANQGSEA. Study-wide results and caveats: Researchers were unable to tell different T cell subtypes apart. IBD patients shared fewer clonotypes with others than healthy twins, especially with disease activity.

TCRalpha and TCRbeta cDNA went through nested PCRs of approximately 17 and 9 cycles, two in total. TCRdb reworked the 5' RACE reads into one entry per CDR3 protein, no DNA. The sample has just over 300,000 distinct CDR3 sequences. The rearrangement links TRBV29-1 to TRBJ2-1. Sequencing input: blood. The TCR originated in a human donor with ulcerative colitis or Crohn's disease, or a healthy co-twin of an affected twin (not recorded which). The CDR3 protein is CSAPFASNEQFF.